The 29 T cell receptor beta chains presented below share a single source sample, sequenced in a study of tumor and adjacent non-tumor tissue in lung cancer. TCRbeta libraries were built with three rounds of nested PCR, modified from ARM-PCR. TCRdb re-called the multiplex PCR reads through MiXCR, storing one row per CDR3 protein. The data show 75,000 to 95,000 distinct CDR3 sequences, about two thirds seen once. This sample's RNA came from whole unsorted tissue. The specimen sequenced was lung tumor tissue. Receptor source: a woman aged 40 to 50 with non-small cell lung cancer.

This clonotype was seen only a few times. The germline gene is not matched at one end of the junction; a read error may be the cause. The chain has TRBV15 and TRBJ2-3; a weak D match, TRBD1 (6 bases). Germline CDR1 and CDR2: LNHNV and YYDKDF (reference sequence). The CDR3 covers 16 residues. The CDR3 nucleotides read TGTGCCGCCAGCAGAGTCCGCAGGGGTGGTACAGATACGCAGTATTTT. This codes for CAASRVRRGGTDTQYF.

This clonotype was found many times. The rearrangement links TRBV28 to TRBJ2-5; D possibly uses TRBD1 or TRBD2 (6 bases each). Trimming cost V 4 bases and J 5 bases, with 17 bases left between them. The CDR3 has 15 amino acids. Germline assignment: CDR1 MDHEN and CDR2 SYDVKM. CDR3 loop: CASSSITRGAETQYF. CDR3 bases: TGTGCCAGCAGTTCCATCACTAGGGGGGCGGAGACCCAGTACTTC.

As concerns this clonotype: Germline and junction disagree at one end, which may indicate a read error. V and J are TRBV11-2 and TRBJ2-7, with TRBD1 matching 7 bases. The CDR3 has 15 residues. CDR1 and CDR2 from the germline V gene are SGHAT and FQNNGV. The CDR3 spells CARSQTQGVPYEQYF. For the CDR3, the DNA is TGTGCCCGCAGCCAAACCCAGGGGGTCCCCTACGAGCAGTACTTC.

This clonotype appeared many times. CDR3 residues: CASSFMQGGEQFF. The CDR3 DNA is TGTGCCAGCAGTTTTATGCAGGGGGGTGAGCAGTTCTTC. This chain connects TRBV28 to TRBJ2-1; a possible D gene is TRBD1 (7 bases). CDR1 is MDHEN, CDR2 SYDVKM, per germline. This CDR3 has 13 residues. The V and J ends lost 3 bases and 9 bases respectively, with 12 bases between them.

On this clonotype: The junction shows a germline mismatch at one end, possibly a read error. The V and J genes are TRBV30 and TRBJ1-5; D is undetermined. The CDR3 loop spans 12 amino acids. Germline V gene sequence: CDR1 GTSNPN, CDR2 SVGIG (reference sequence). Written as DNA, the CDR3 is TGTGCCAGGGCCTCGGGCAATCAGCACCAGCATTTT. It specifies CARASGNQHQHF.

For this clonotype: An end of the junction does not agree with germline; a read error may underlie this. The genes are TRBV4-2 and TRBJ2-7; TRBD2 matches 8 bases. The CDR3 is 16 residues long. CDR1 and CDR2 from the germline V gene are LGHNA and YNFKEQ. The CDR3 bases are TGTGCCAGCAGCCAAAAGGGGCGGAGCGGGAGTTACGAGCAGCACTTC. It specifies CASSQKGRSGSYEQHF.

V gene TRBV14 combines with J gene TRBJ2-7; D ambiguous. CDR3 length equals 15 residues. V was shortened by 3 bases and J by 2 bases, with 14 bases between the two germline ends. Germline CDR1 SGHDN, CDR2 FVKESK. The CDR3 nucleotides read TGTGCCAGCAGCCACGTGACATGGCGTACCTACGAGCAGTACTTC. It encodes CASSHVTWRTYEQYF.

This clonotype has a count of ten or more. V is TRBV28 and J is TRBJ1-2, with 7 bases that match TRBD1. The germline V gene encodes CDR1 MDHEN and CDR2 SYDVKM. CDR3 size: 15 residues. J lost 1 base, V lost 6 bases, and 8 bases had no gene match. This CDR3 reads CASRPTGDLNYGYTF. Here the CDR3 DNA reads TGTGCCAGCAGGCCTACAGGGGATCTTAACTATGGCTACACCTTC.

Details on this clonotype: A much larger clone sits a single nucleotide away, making a read error possible. The chain recombines TRBV20-1 with TRBJ2-5; possibly TRBD1 or TRBD2 for D (5 bases each). CDR3 size: 14 residues. From germline, CDR1 is DFQATT and CDR2 SNEGSKA (reference sequence). DNA for the CDR3: TGCAATGCTAGGAGGTCCCTGGGGGTAGAGACCCAGTACTTC. Its protein product is CNARRSLGVETQYF.

As concerns this clonotype: No conserved phenylalanine or tryptophan ends this CDR3, so it is likely a read error. Because the CDR3's place on the DNA is in doubt, the DNA is left out and the CDR3 is given as listed by TCRdb. The rearrangement links TRBV11-3 to TRBJ2-7; the table's D gene call, TRBD1, was not cross checked with the DNA. The CDR3 is 14 amino acids long, termini counted. From germline, CDR1 is SGHNT and CDR2 YENEEA. CDR3 in amino acids: CASSPPGGVYERYL.

As for this clonotype: Given the absence of the conserved phenylalanine or tryptophan at the CDR3 end, a read error is likely. No DNA is shown, since the ends of the CDR3 on it are uncertain; the CDR3 is the one TCRdb lists. This chain uses TRBV5-6 with TRBJ2-3; TRBD1 is taken as the D call from the table, unchecked against the DNA. CDR1 and CDR2 (germline): SGHDT, YYEEEE. The CDR3 sequence runs 12 residues, both termini included. CDR3 sequence: CASSLGVMRHYL.

Remarks on this clonotype: A much bigger clone sits one base away, suggesting this may be a read error. The V and J genes are TRBV13 and TRBJ2-3, with 11 bases identical to TRBD1. Trimming cost V 7 bases and J 3 bases; bases outside gene matches: 9. Germline V CDR1 and CDR2: PRHDT, FYEKMQ (reference sequence). The CDR3 extends over 16 amino acids. DNA of the CDR3: TGTGCCAGCAAGGGCGTGGGACAGGGGGAGACAGATACGCAGTATTTT. Translation: CASKGVGQGETDTQYF.

CDR3 sequence (DNA): TGTGCCATTAATGGAGGGGTGGGATCCTACGAGCAGTACTTC. This sequence encodes CAINGGVGSYEQYF. The gene calls are TRBV10-3 and TRBJ2-7; D perhaps matches TRBD2 (6 bases). Germline values: CDR1 ENHRY, CDR2 SYGVKD. The germline V and J ends were trimmed by 9 bases and 1 base, with 16 bases remaining between them. The CDR3 has 14 amino acids.

Concerning this clonotype itself: Compared with germline, one end of the junction differs, possibly owing to a read error. The genes are TRBV28 and TRBJ1-2, with D possibly being TRBD1 (6 bases). Germline V gene sequence: CDR1 MDHEN, CDR2 SYDVKM. This CDR3 has 13 residues. The DNA of the CDR3 is TGTGCCAGCAAATTCAGGGGTAACTATGGTTACATCTTC. This encodes CASKFRGNYGYIF.

Comments on this clonotype: A single base separates this from a much larger clone, so it may be a read error. This chain uses TRBV5-1 with TRBJ2-1; tentative D call: TRBD2 (6 bases). The CDR3 is 15 amino acids. Germline V gene data show CDR1 as SGHRS and CDR2 as YFSETQ. The CDR3 DNA follows: TGCGCCAGCAGCAAGAGAGGGGAGGCAGGGAATGAGCAGTTATTC. This encodes CASSKRGEAGNEQLF.

This clonotype was recorded only once. V gene TRBV11-1 combines with J gene TRBJ2-2; D remains unclear. The CDR3 consists of 16 residues. Germline-derived CDR1 and CDR2 are SGHAT and FQDESV (reference sequence). The germline V and J ends were trimmed by 4 bases and 1 base, with 13 bases remaining between them. The CDR3 is CASSSSEAGNTGELFF. The CDR3 region has the DNA TGTGCCAGCAGCTCCTCCGAGGCAGGGAACACCGGGGAGCTGTTTTTT. The full variable domain, with the rest looked up from reference TRBV11-1 and TRBJ2-2, is EAEVAQSPRYKITEKSQAVAFWCDPISGHATLYWYRQILGQGPELLVQFQDESVVDDSQLPKDRFSAERLKGVDSTLKIQPAELGDSAMYLCASSSSEAGNTGELFFGEGSRLTVL.

This rearrangement joins TRBV20-1 to TRBJ2-3; 11 positions match TRBD2. Germline loops: CDR1 DFQATT, CDR2 SNEGSKA (reference sequence). Germline trimming cut 7 bases from V and 3 bases from J; bases unmatched to any gene: 18. The CDR3 loop spans 18 amino acids. The CDR3, as DNA: TGCAGTGTCTCTGGTAGCGGGAGGGCCCTCGTTTTGACAGATACGCAGTATTTT. Translated, it gives CSVSGSGRALVLTDTQYF.

In regard to this clonotype: In this CDR3 the conserved last residue, phenylalanine or tryptophan, is missing, so a read error is likely. The J gene is TRBJ2-7, the V gene TRBV20-1; TRBD1 or TRBD2 may be the D gene (5 bases each). Germline CDR1 reads DFQATT; CDR2 reads SNEGSKA (reference sequence). The CDR3 loop spans 14 amino acids. V lost 5 bases and J lost 0, with 14 bases in between. CDR3 region: CSAGRDGVSYEQYY. The CDR3 DNA follows: TGCAGTGCTGGTCGGGACGGTGTCTCCTACGAGCAGTACTAC.

This clonotype came up once. It may be a read error: a sequence one base away is much more abundant. The genes are TRBV30 and TRBJ2-2; D call uncertain. Trimming left V 0 bases short and J 6 bases short, with 8 bases between. Per germline, CDR1 GTSNPN and CDR2 SVGIG (reference sequence). The CDR3 sequence is 13 residues long. CDR3 sequence (DNA): TGTGCCTGGAGTGTGGAGTACGCCGGGGAGCTGTTTTTT. Protein product: CAWSVEYAGELFF.

Concerning this clonotype: Since no conserved phenylalanine or tryptophan closes the CDR3, a read error is the likely cause. The V gene is TRBV11-2, the J gene TRBJ2-5; 10 nucleotides line up with TRBD1. The CDR3 is 15 amino acids. Germline CDR1 and CDR2: SGHAT and FQNNGV. The CDR3 spells CSNSVGQGNQETQYL. DNA of the CDR3: TGTTCCAACAGCGTGGGACAGGGGAACCAAGAGACCCAGTACCTC.

Regarding this clonotype: Sequence at one end of the junction differs from germline and may be a read error. The chain employs TRBV4-2 and TRBJ2-6; tentatively, D is TRBD1 or TRBD2 (6 bases each). This CDR3 is built from 19 residues. Germline V gene data show CDR1 as LGHNA and CDR2 as YNFKEQ. The CDR3 DNA reads as TGTGCCGGCAGCCAAGATCTTCGGGGGCGGCACTCTGTGGCCAACGTCCTGACTTTC. Protein product: CAGSQDLRGRHSVANVLTF.

By its share, this clonotype is large. The V and J genes are TRBV11-2 and TRBJ2-1; 8 bases are a match to TRBD1. The CDR3 loop spans 17 amino acids. Germline CDR1 and CDR2: SGHAT and FQNNGV. The V and J ends lost 2 bases and 0 bases, in that order; junction bases with no gene match: 6. CDR3 DNA: TGTGCCAGCAGCTTATCGACAGGGGTAATCTCCTACAATGAGCAGTTCTTC. Its protein is CASSLSTGVISYNEQFF.

Concerning this clonotype: The conserved closing phenylalanine or tryptophan is absent in this CDR3, likely reflecting a read error. The CDR3 reads CASSNLGTAINYGYTL. The CDR3 DNA follows: TGTGCCAGCAGTAACCTAGGGACAGCCATTAACTATGGCTACACCTTA. This chain links TRBV6-5 with TRBJ1-2; TRBD1 aligns across 7 bases. The CDR3 spans 16 residues. Germline CDR1 is MNHEY and CDR2 is SVGAGI. Trimming at V came to 5 bases and at J to 1 base, leaving 10 bases not matched to a gene.

On this clonotype itself: Mismatch with germline at one junction end may stem from a read error. The V call is TRBV4-2, the J call TRBJ2-2; tentative D call: TRBD2 (5 bases). The CDR3 consists of 13 residues. Germline V CDR1 and CDR2: LGHNA, YNFKEQ. In nucleotides, the CDR3 is TGTGCCAGCAGCCATGAGCTTGCCGGGGAGCAGTTTTTT. Translated: CASSHELAGEQFF.

This clonotype was counted once. One base away lies a much larger clone, so this may be a sequencing read error. The rearrangement uses TRBV28 and TRBJ1-4, with 9 bases identical to TRBD1. V dropped 7 bases and J dropped 4; count of bases not matched to a gene: 16. The CDR3 has 18 residues. Germline V lookup: CDR1 MDHEN, CDR2 SYDVKM. The CDR3 coding sequence is TGTGCCAGCACTGTCCACAGGGGGCGTAGGGTCTTTAATGAAAAACTGTTTTTT. It is translated as CASTVHRGRRVFNEKLFF.

On this clonotype itself: The germline gene is not matched at one end of the junction; a read error may be the cause. The rearrangement joins TRBV11-2 to TRBJ1-1; D is undetermined. Germline V gene lookup returns CDR1 SGHAT and CDR2 FQNNGV. The CDR3 has 14 amino acids. The DNA of the CDR3 is TGTGCCAGCAGCTTGCAGCACGGGCGCGCTGAAGCTCTCTTT. It codes for CASSLQHGRAEALF. Variable domain in full (rest from reference TRBV11-2 and TRBJ1-1): EAGVAQSPRYKIIEKRQSVAFWCNPISGHATLYWYQQILGQGPKLLIQFQNNGVVDDSQLPKDRFSAERLKGVDSTLKIQPAKLEDSAVYLCASSLQHGRAEALFGQGTRLTVV.

The J gene is TRBJ2-1, the V gene TRBV4-2; the match to TRBD1 covers 9 bases. The CDR3 runs 15 residues. The germline V gene encodes CDR1 LGHNA and CDR2 YNFKEQ. V dropped 8 bases and J dropped 2; count of bases not matched to a gene: 7. CDR3 region: CASDPGQGAYNEQFF. In DNA, the CDR3 is TGTGCCAGCGATCCGGGACAGGGAGCCTACAATGAGCAGTTCTTC.

This clonotype was counted only a few times. This could be a read error, since a much larger clone is one nucleotide away. The DNA for the CDR3 is TGTGCCATCAGGGACAATTCGGCCAAGGTCCTGACTTTC. The encoded protein is CAIRDNSAKVLTF. V and J are TRBV10-3 and TRBJ2-6; TRBD1 might be the D (5 bases). The CDR3 has 13 amino acids. Germline values: CDR1 ENHRY, CDR2 SYGVKD.

Remarks on this clonotype: The junction shows a germline mismatch at one end, possibly a read error. This chain links TRBV30 with TRBJ2-3; 7 bases match TRBD1. Germline loops: CDR1 GTSNPN, CDR2 SVGIG (reference sequence). The CDR3 contains 15 residues. CDR3 in amino acids: CAWSARTGVTDTRYF. CDR3 sequence (DNA): TGTGCCTGGAGTGCCCGGACAGGAGTCACAGATACGCGGTATTTT.